Sequencing of this TCR beta chain was carried out in a study of blood T cell repertoires in COVID-19. For the study at large: The samples span acute and convalescent COVID-19 from the United States, Italy and Spain. Sample material is recorded as cDNA or gDNA derived from T cells, B-cell-depleted T cells, or PBMCs.

Profiled with immunoSEQ multiplex PCR; TCRdb holds only in-frame clones, not every one. This table holds approximately 130,000 clones, 88% found once. The V gene lost 6 bases and the J gene lost 2 bases, with 7 bases spanning the gap. There are 12 residues in the CDR3. The receptor's source is a human donor in a cohort sampled during active COVID-19. The genes are TRBV12-3 or TRBV12-4 and TRBJ1-2; D not resolved. Sequencing was done on a sample of peripheral blood. The CDR3 nucleotides read TGTGCCAGCAGCCCTAACAACTATGGCTACACCTTC. It yields the protein CASSPNNYGYTF.